The clone carrying this T cell receptor (beta chain) was counted only a few times. The antigen is not known. CDR3 length: 14 amino acids. V lost 5 bases to trimming and J lost 3 bases; unmatched junction nucleotides: 7. CDR1 is LNHDA and CDR2 is SQIVND in the germline V gene (reference sequence). This sample was included in a study of T cells in Graves' hyperthyroidism and ophthalmopathy. Study results and caveats: Onset of ophthalmopathy came a median roughly 6.5 months after the model predicted it.

Amplification of TCR beta CDR3 regions was performed using RNA transcripts as template. Carried out on the TCR CDR3, a first-round RT-PCR used the HTBI primer set. TCRdb re-derived calls from the multiplex PCR reads in MiXCR, one entry per CDR3 protein. This sample has over 200,000 distinct CDR3 sequences; 17% occur once, and the top ten carry around 50%. The sequence came from a man between 45 and 60 years old with Graves' hyperthyroidism. The V and J genes are TRBV19 and TRBJ2-7; TRBD1 matches at 7 bases. The sequenced sample was blood. The CDR3 loop reads CASSRKGQLYEQYF. As DNA, the CDR3 is TGTGCCAGTAGTCGCAAGGGACAGCTCTACGAGCAGTACTTC. Full variable domain (missing parts from reference TRBV19 and TRBJ2-7): DGGITQSPKYLFRKEGQNVTLSCEQNLNHDAMYWYRQDPGQGLRLIYYSQIVNDFQKGDIAEGYSVSREKKESFPLTVTSAQKNPTAFYLCASSRKGQLYEQYFGPGTRLTVT.